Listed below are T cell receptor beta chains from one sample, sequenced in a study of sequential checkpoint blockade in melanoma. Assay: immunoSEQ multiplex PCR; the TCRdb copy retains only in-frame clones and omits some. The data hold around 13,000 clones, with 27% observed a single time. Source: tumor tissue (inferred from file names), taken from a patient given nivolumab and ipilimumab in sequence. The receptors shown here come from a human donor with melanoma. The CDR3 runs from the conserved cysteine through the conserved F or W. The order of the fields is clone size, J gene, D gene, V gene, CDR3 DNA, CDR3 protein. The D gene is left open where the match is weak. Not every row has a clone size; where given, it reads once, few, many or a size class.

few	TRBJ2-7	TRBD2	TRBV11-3	TGTGCCAGCAGCTTATCCCGGGGGGGGATTCCCTACGAGCAGTACTTC	CASSLSRGGIPYEQYF
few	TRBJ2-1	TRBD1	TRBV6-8	TGTGCCAGCAGCACTACGGGGACAGCCTTTAATGAGCAGTTCTTC	CASSTTGTAFNEQFF
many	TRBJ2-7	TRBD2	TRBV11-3	TGTGCCAGCAGCTTCGCGACTAGCGGGAGTCACGAGCAGTACTTC	CASSFATSGSHEQYF
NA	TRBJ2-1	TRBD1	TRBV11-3	TGTGCCAGCAGCCCCGGGACAGGGGTCTACAATGAGCAGTTCTTC	CASSPGTGVYNEQFF
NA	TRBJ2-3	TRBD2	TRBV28	TGTGCCAGCAGTTCCCTGGGGTGGGAGGGCCGCACAGATACGCAGTATTTT	CASSSLGWEGRTDTQYF
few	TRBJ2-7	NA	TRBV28	TGTGCCAGCAGTTTGCGGGGTCGCGAGCAGTACTTC	CASSLRGREQYF
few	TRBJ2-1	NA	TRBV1	TGCGCCAGCAGCCTCCTGGGACTAGCGGGAGGTAATGAGCAGTTCTTC	CASSLLGLAGGNEQFF
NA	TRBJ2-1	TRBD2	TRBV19	TGTGCCAGTAGTATAGTGGGACTAGCGGGAGGATACAATGAGCAGTTCTTC	CASSIVGLAGGYNEQFF
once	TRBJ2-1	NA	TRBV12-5	TGTGCTAGTGCCCTGGTACCCGGGAGAACCTACAATGAGCAGTTCTTC	CASALVPGRTYNEQFF
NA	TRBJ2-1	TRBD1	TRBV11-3	TGTGCCAGCAGCGGAGGACAGGGGGCCGGAAATGAGCAGTTCTTC	CASSGGQGAGNEQFF
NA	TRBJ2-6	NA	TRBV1	TGCGCCAGCAGCCAAGCTGGGGCCAACGTCCTGACTTTC	CASSQAGANVLTF
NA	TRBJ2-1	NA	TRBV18	TGTGCCAGCTCAATTTCGACGGGGAGCTCCTACAATGAGCAGTTCTTC	CASSISTGSSYNEQFF
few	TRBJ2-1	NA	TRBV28	TGTGCCAGCAGTTTATGGCGGCGGACCCTCTACAATGAGCAGTTCTTC	CASSLWRRTLYNEQFF
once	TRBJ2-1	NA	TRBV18	TGTGCCAGCGTGCTTGCGGTTTCCTACAATGAGCAGTTCTTC	CASVLAVSYNEQFF
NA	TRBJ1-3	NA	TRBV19	TGTGCCAGTAGTACTCACCTGACAGACTACCGTGGAAACACCATATATTTT	CASSTHLTDYRGNTIYF
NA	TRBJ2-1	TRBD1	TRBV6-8	TGTGCCAGCAGTTACCGCTTCGATCTGGACAGGGTCAATGAGCAGTTCTTC	CASSYRFDLDRVNEQFF
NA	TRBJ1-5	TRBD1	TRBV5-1	TGCGCCAGCAGCCCCTCCGGGACAGGCAATCAGCCCCAGCATTTT	CASSPSGTGNQPQHF
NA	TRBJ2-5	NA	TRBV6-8	TGTGCCAGCAGTTACCCCGGACACCAAGAGACCCAGTACTTC	CASSYPGHQETQYF
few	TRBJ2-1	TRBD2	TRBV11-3	TGTGCCAGCAGCTTGGACCTTGGGACTACCTACAGTGAGCAGTTCTTC	CASSLDLGTTYSEQFF
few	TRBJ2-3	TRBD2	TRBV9	TGTGCCAGCAGCGTAGGGACTAGCGGGAGCATATATACGCAGTATTTT	CASSVGTSGSIYTQYF
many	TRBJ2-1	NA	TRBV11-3	TGTGCCAGCAGCCCGTTGGAGAGCTCCTACAATGAGCAGTTCTTC	CASSPLESSYNEQFF
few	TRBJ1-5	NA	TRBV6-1	TGTGCCAGCAGTGAAGCCTCGGGGAATCAGCCCCAGCATTTT	CASSEASGNQPQHF
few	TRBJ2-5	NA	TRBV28	TGTGCCAGCAGTAACCTAGGGGGAGAGGGGACCCAGTACTTC	CASSNLGGEGTQYF
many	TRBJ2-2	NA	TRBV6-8	TGTGCCAGCACTCACGGCCCGACAGTCCCCGGGGAGCTGTTTTTT	CASTHGPTVPGELFF
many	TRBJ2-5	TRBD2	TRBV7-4	TGTGCCAGCAGCTTAACGGGAAGCGGGAGGGCGGAGACCCAGTACTTC	CASSLTGSGRAETQYF
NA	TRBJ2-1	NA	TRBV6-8	TGTGCCAGCTCTGACCCAGGCAATGAGCAGTTCTTC	CASSDPGNEQFF
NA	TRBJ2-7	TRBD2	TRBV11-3	TGTGCCAGCAGCGAGAGCTCCGGGACTAGCGGGATTTACGAGCAGTACTTC	CASSESSGTSGIYEQYF
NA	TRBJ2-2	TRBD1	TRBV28	TGTGCCAGCAGTTTGACAGGGGGCTACACCGGGGAGCTGTTTTTT	CASSLTGGYTGELFF
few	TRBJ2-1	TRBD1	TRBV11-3	TGTGCCAGCACCCCTCGGTTGGGACAGGCATACAATGAGCAGTTCTTC	CASTPRLGQAYNEQFF
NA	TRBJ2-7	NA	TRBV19	TGTGCCAGTAGTATGGGACACTACCGGGAGCAGTACTTC	CASSMGHYREQYF
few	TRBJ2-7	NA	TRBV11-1	TGTGCCAGCCAAACGGCGGACTCGCGGGCCGAGCAGTACTTC	CASQTADSRAEQYF